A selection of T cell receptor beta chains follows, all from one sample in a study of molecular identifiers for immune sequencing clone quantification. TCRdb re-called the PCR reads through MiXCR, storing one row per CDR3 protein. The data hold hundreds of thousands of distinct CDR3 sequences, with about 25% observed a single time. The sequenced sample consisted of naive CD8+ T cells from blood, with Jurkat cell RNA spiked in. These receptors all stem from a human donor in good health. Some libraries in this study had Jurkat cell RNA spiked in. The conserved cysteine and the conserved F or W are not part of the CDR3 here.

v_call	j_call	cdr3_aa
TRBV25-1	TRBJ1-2	ASRDGFYGYT
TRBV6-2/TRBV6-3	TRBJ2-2	ASSPRGGNTGELF
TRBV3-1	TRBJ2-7	ASSQGGLASYEQY
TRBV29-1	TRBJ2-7	SVEGSDDYEQY
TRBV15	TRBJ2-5	ATSRDSGTNPLIQESQY
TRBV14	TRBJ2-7	ASSQDTGGAYEQY
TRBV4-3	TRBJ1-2	ASSQDLPGQGLLKYGYT
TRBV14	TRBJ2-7	ASSQDTGAFSYEQY
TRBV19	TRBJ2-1	ANSNGGQDEQF
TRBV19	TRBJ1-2	ASKGGGKSYGYT
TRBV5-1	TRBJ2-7	ASSFSDYEQY
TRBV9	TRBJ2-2	ASSAGTSDTGELF
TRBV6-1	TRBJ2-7	ASSEVGFSYEQY
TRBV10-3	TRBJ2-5	AISESMAPQETQY
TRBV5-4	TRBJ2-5	ASSSVAGSQETQY
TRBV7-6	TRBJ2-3	ASSSLGGAIDTQY
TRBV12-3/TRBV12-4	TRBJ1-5	ASSHGQSNQPQH
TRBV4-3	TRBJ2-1	ASSASTGGEFNEQF
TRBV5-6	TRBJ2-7	ASSLSVRGTSYEQY
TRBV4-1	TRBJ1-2	ASSQDGSRTGGNGYT
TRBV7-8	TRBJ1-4	ASRLVPSGREKLF
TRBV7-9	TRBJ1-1	ASSLGGVTEAF
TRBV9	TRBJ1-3	ASSTATGASGNTIY
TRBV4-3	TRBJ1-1	ASSQDGNNLNTEAF
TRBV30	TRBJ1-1	AWSNEGFTEAF
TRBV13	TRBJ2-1	ASSFGSGSSYNEQF
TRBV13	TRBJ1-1	ASSLTPPRTGHTEAF
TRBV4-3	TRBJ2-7	ASSQEASGRLSSYEQY
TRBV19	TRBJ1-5	ATCTGDQPQH
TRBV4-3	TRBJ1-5	ASSQDHGRGYNQPQH
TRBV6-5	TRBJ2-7	ASRGGPYEQY
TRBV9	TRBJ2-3	ASSPGGGTGLKDTQY
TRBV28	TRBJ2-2	ASRPLEGADTGELF
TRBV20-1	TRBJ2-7	SARDPYSIKYERY
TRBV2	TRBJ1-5	ASRETGQSNQPQH
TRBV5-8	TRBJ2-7	ASSYEQY
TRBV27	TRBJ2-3	ASSHGVDTQY
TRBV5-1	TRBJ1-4	ASSFISATNEKLF
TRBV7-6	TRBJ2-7	ASSPLGGSYEQY
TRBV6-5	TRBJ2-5	ASSSRGWETQY
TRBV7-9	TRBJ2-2	ASSFLATGELF
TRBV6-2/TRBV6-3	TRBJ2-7	ASGASSYAPY
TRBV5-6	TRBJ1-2	ASSLKTATTLAFGYT
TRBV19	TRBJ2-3	ASSSTAGGPYTDTQY
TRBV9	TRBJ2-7	ASSVATGVVYEQY
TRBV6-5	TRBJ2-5	ASSYSMGVIETQY
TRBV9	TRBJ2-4	ASSVGGREAKNIQY
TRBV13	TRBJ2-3	ASSSWTGGPSTDTQY
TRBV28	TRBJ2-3	ASSHPTNGIVDTRY
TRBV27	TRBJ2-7	ASSLLAGEWKEQY
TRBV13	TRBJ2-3	ASSFGSGLGTDTQY